The 5 T cell receptor beta chains reported below all come from one sample, sequenced in a study of OX40 agonist ivuxolimab in advanced cancers. Using immunoSEQ multiplex PCR, the repertoire was profiled, and TCRdb retains in-frame clones only, with some absent. The top ten clones hold around 0.28% of a sample with around 90,000 clones, about nine tenths of them seen once. The sequenced sample was CD4+ or CD8+ T cells sorted from blood, obtained in a trial of the OX40 agonist ivuxolimab. These receptors were collected from an adult with an advanced solid tumor such as melanoma, head and neck, liver or kidney cancer.

The J gene is TRBJ2-7, the V gene TRBV10-3; TRBD1 might be the D (6 bases). Trimming pared 2 bases from V and 5 bases from J, leaving 16 bases between. Germline assignment: CDR1 ENHRY and CDR2 SYGVKD. The CDR3 is 15 residues long. CDR3 sequence reads: CAISEPNRALHEQYF. The CDR3 DNA reads TGTGCCATCAGTGAGCCGAACAGGGCACTCCACGAGCAGTACTTC.

In DNA, the CDR3 is TGTGCCAGCAGCTTCGCGACTAGCGGGGGGAACAATGAGCAGTTCTTC. Translating gives CASSFATSGGNNEQFF. The chain has TRBV5-6 and TRBJ2-1, with 13 bases lining up with TRBD2. Germline V gene data show CDR1 as SGHDT and CDR2 as YYEEEE. The CDR3 is 16 residues long. V was clipped by 2 bases and J by 5 bases; unmatched bases: 4.

The V gene is TRBV4-1, the J gene TRBJ2-1; no definite D call. Per the germline V gene, CDR1 is MGHRA and CDR2 is YSYEKL. V was cut by 0 bases and J by 10 bases, with 13 bases left in between. The CDR3 length is 14 residues. The CDR3 loop reads CASSQDLGYHEQFF. CDR3 nucleotide sequence: TGCGCCAGCAGCCAAGATCTGGGATATCACGAGCAGTTCTTC.

V usage is TRBV19 and J usage is TRBJ2-5; the D gene is possibly TRBD2 (5 bases). The CDR3 consists of 14 residues. Trimming pared 3 bases from V and 5 bases from J, leaving 13 bases between. In germline, CDR1 is LNHDA, CDR2 SQIVND (reference sequence). CDR3: CASSMGWRMETQYF. The CDR3 DNA follows: TGTGCCAGTAGTATGGGATGGAGGATGGAGACCCAGTACTTC.

The chain joins TRBV6-5 to TRBJ2-2; 12 bases agree with TRBD2. Germline lookup yields CDR1 MNHEY and CDR2 SVGAGI. This CDR3 is built from 15 residues. V shed 6 bases, J shed 5 bases, and the junction held 4 bases outside the gene matches. CDR3 residues: CASSKLAGGTGELFF. In DNA, the CDR3 is TGTGCCAGCAGCAAGCTAGCGGGGGGGACCGGGGAGCTGTTTTTT.